This T cell receptor (beta chain) was identified during a study of T cell responses to AZD1222 COVID-19 vaccine. Findings and caveats of the study: Across the whole spike, CD4 TCRs peaked at regions 160-218 and 743-854.

This CDR3 is 15 amino acids long. The trim removed 6 bases at V and 10 bases at J, leaving 11 bases unmatched. CDR1 and CDR2 (germline): MNHEY, SVGAGI. Data came from immunoSEQ multiplex PCR; TCRdb stores just in-frame clones and leaves some out. The sample holds tens of thousands of clones; roughly nine tenths are singletons and the top ten take approximately 2%. Notes on this clone: As yet, its antigen is unknown.

J is TRBJ1-6 and V is TRBV6-5; 8 bases agree with TRBD1. This receptor was identified in an adult in good health. Source: peripheral blood, taken on day 0 of AZD1222 vaccination. Here the CDR3 reads CASSPAAGGGSPLHF. The CDR3 DNA is TGTGCCAGCAGCCCAGCAGCAGGGGGCGGATCACCCCTCCACTTT.